The 8 T cell receptor beta chains presented below share a single source sample, sequenced in a study of early T cells in non-severe SARS-CoV-2 infection. TCRdb re-called the 5' RACE reads with MiXCR, one entry per CDR3 protein. The profile shows fewer than 70,000 distinct CDR3 sequences, around 13% of them singletons. Sample: whole blood. The receptors originated from an adult who was a healthcare worker with PCR-confirmed SARS-CoV-2 infection or an uninfected control (not recorded which).

The chain uses TRBV6-1 and TRBJ2-5, with unresolved D. The V end was cut by 1 base, the J end by 7 bases, with 13 bases between. The germline V gene encodes CDR1 MNHNS and CDR2 SASEGT. CDR3 length: 14 amino acids. CDR3 region: CASSEVKEAATQYF. As DNA, the CDR3 is TGTGCCAGCAGTGAAGTCAAAGAGGCGGCGACCCAGTACTTC.

The chain links TRBV11-2 to TRBJ2-3, with 10 bases matching TRBD2. With 4 bases clipped from V and 7 bases from J, the junction kept 8 bases outside the gene matches. The CDR3 is 15 amino acids. In germline, CDR1 is SGHAT, CDR2 FQNNGV. DNA of the CDR3: TGTGCCAGCAGCTCGTCAGCGGGGGGGCCGAATACGCAGTATTTT. Amino acid sequence: CASSSSAGGPNTQYF.

The rearrangement joins TRBV27 to TRBJ2-6; 8 bases fit TRBD2. The CDR3 extends over 19 amino acids. V lost 6 bases and J lost 0; bases outside the gene matches: 13. The V gene's germline CDR1 is MNHEY and CDR2 SMNVEV (reference sequence). In DNA form, the CDR3 reads TGTGCCAGCAGATTCCGTTTAATCCGGGGGGGCTCTGGGGCCAACGTCCTGACTTTC. Its protein product is CASRFRLIRGGSGANVLTF.

The V and J genes are TRBV12-3 or TRBV12-4 and TRBJ1-1, with D possibly TRBD1 on 5 matching bases. The CDR3 runs 16 residues. Trimming stripped 5 bases from V and 3 bases from J, with 19 bases between. CDR3 in amino acids: CASSPRIGAAYTEAFF. The CDR3 region has the DNA TGTGCCAGCAGTCCCCGAATCGGGGCGGCCTACACTGAAGCTTTCTTT.

This clonotype has a count of ten or more. In nucleotides, the CDR3 is TGCGCCAGCAGCTCATCCGGGACAGGGGGAGAATTTGGCTCTGGGGCCAACGTCCTGACTTTC. As protein: CASSSSGTGGEFGSGANVLTF. The chain combines TRBV5-1 with TRBJ2-6; 11 positions match TRBD1. The CDR3 has 21 amino acids. Trimming removed 3 bases from V and 0 bases from J; junction bases left unmatched: 14. In germline, CDR1 is SGHRS, CDR2 YFSETQ.

This rearrangement joins TRBV6-2 or TRBV6-3 to TRBJ2-7, with D possibly TRBD2 on 6 matching bases. The CDR3 sequence is 17 residues long. Germline loops: CDR1 MNHEY, CDR2 SVGEGT. Trimming cost V 2 bases and J 6 bases, with 23 bases left between them. The CDR3, as DNA: TGTGCCAGCAGTTACCCCGCGGGATACCCACAGCAGGGCGAGCAGTACTTC. Its translation is CASSYPAGYPQQGEQYF.

This clonotype came up many times. This rearrangement joins TRBV11-2 to TRBJ2-1; TRBD2 matches 8 bases. The CDR3 extends over 15 amino acids. With 6 bases clipped from V and 5 bases from J, the junction kept 9 bases outside the gene matches. Per germline, CDR1 SGHAT and CDR2 FQNNGV. Here the CDR3 DNA reads TGTGCCAGCAGTTTTTCGGGGGGGCCGAACAATGAGCAGTTCTTC. This encodes CASSFSGGPNNEQFF.

This clonotype has a count of ten or more. The rearrangement uses TRBV7-9 and TRBJ1-6, with D hard to call. Looked up from germline, CDR1 is SEHNR and CDR2 is FQNEAQ (reference sequence). The CDR3 sequence is 15 residues long. The ends were cut back, 3 bases at V and 10 bases at J, with 16 bases in the middle. CDR3 nucleotides: TGTGCCAGCAGCTTGGGGTATGGGGAAAACTCACCCCTCCACTTT. Its protein is CASSLGYGENSPLHF.